Listed below are T cell receptor beta chains from one sample, sequenced in a study of T cells in Graves' hyperthyroidism and ophthalmopathy. TCRdb called the multiplex PCR reads again in MiXCR, with one record for every CDR3 protein. The table records approximately 400,000 distinct CDR3 sequences, approximately 14% of them present only once. What was sequenced was blood. These TCRs come from a young woman with Graves' hyperthyroidism. Each CDR3 is given with its conserved first and last residue. A D gene is named only where the DNA matches it firmly. Size tells how often a clone was seen (once, few, many) or the class of an expanded clone, and some rows leave it out.

CDR3nt	CDR3aa	abundance	d_gene	v_gene	j_gene
TGTGCCAGCAGTGAGGAGGGAGGGCCGGATACGCAGTATTTT	CASSEEGGPDTQYF	many	TRBD2	TRBV2	TRBJ2-3
TGTGCCAGCAGCCCCTTCAGTGGCGGGGAGCTGTTTTTT	CASSPFSGGELFF	many	NA	TRBV12-3/TRBV12-4	TRBJ2-2
TGCAGTGGGCATGACAGGGACGAGCAGTACTTC	CSGHDRDEQYF	many	TRBD1	TRBV20-1	TRBJ2-7
TGTGCCAGCAGCCGGGGGGGTAGGTCGGATGAGCAGTTCTTC	CASSRGGRSDEQFF	NA	TRBD2	TRBV3-1	TRBJ2-1
TGTGCCAGCAGCTTGGGATCTGGGTACGGAAACTATGGCTACACCTTC	CASSLGSGYGNYGYTF	NA	NA	TRBV7-2	TRBJ1-2
TGTGCCAGCTCAAGCCGAGGCCTCTCCTACGAGCAGTACTTC	CASSSRGLSYEQYF	many	NA	TRBV18	TRBJ2-7
TGCGCCAGCAGCTCCCTGCCGGGACAGGGTTTCGGGAATACGCAGTATTTT	CASSSLPGQGFGNTQYF	few	TRBD1	TRBV5-1	TRBJ2-3
TGTGCCAGCAGCTTAGCGACTAGCGGGGGGGTCGATGAGCAGTTCTTC	CASSLATSGGVDEQFF	NA	TRBD2	TRBV7-2	TRBJ2-1
TGTGCCAGCAGCCAAGATCTGGGTTCAAGTGAGCAGTTCTTC	CASSQDLGSSEQFF	many	NA	TRBV3-1	TRBJ2-1
TGTGCCAGCAGCTGGCACCGGGGACTAGCCCACAATGAGCAGTTCTTC	CASSWHRGLAHNEQFF	NA	TRBD2	TRBV7-2	TRBJ2-1
TGCAGATGTGGGGGGAGGGGGTTAGGCAATGAGCAGTTCTTC	CRCGGRGLGNEQFF	many	NA	TRBV20-1	TRBJ2-1
TGCAGTGCTAGTCCCGGGACAGGGGGAGAGCAAGAGACCCAGTACTTC	CSASPGTGGEQETQYF	many	TRBD1	TRBV20-1	TRBJ2-5
TGCAGTGCTAGCCCGGGTCGCAGTGTGGGAAACACCATATATTTT	CSASPGRSVGNTIYF	many	NA	TRBV20-1	TRBJ1-3
TGCAGTGCACACACTAGCGACACCTACGAGCAGTACTTC	CSAHTSDTYEQYF	many	TRBD2	TRBV20-1	TRBJ2-7
TGCAGTCCGATCCTTGAGGGACGGGGCTACACCTTC	CSPILEGRGYTF	few	NA	TRBV20-1	TRBJ1-2
TGCAGTGTGGGACAGGGCCAATACGAGCAGTACTTC	CSVGQGQYEQYF	many	TRBD1	TRBV20-1	TRBJ2-7
TGCGCCAGCAGCCAAGATCGGTCAGCTAGCAATCAGCCCCAGCATTTT	CASSQDRSASNQPQHF	NA	NA	TRBV4-1	TRBJ1-5
TGTGCCAGTAGTACCGACCCCGGTAGAGCAGATACGCAGTATTTT	CASSTDPGRADTQYF	few	NA	TRBV19	TRBJ2-3
TGTGCCAGCAGCCTGTATACAGGGGGCTCTAATTCACCCCTCCACTTT	CASSLYTGGSNSPLHF	many	TRBD1	TRBV11-2	TRBJ1-6
TGTGCCAGCGGGGCAGGCATGGGCTTGGATGGCTACACCTTC	CASGAGMGLDGYTF	NA	NA	TRBV2	TRBJ1-2
TGTGCCAGCAGTCCTGGACAGGGGGCCCACAATGAGCAGTTCTTC	CASSPGQGAHNEQFF	many	TRBD1	TRBV12-3/TRBV12-4	TRBJ2-1
TGCAGTGCTAGAGAAACAAGGGGTCCCGATGGCTACACCTTC	CSARETRGPDGYTF	few	NA	TRBV20-1	TRBJ1-2
TGCAGCGCCGGAGGGGGGGCGAACTCTAACTATGGCTACACCTTC	CSAGGGANSNYGYTF	few	NA	TRBV29-1	TRBJ1-2
TGTGCCAGCAGTTCCACCTCCGGGACAGGATCCTACGAGCAGTACTTC	CASSSTSGTGSYEQYF	few	TRBD1	TRBV6-1	TRBJ2-7
TGTGCCAGCAGCCAATCCAGGGCTGGGGCCAACGTCCTGACTTTC	CASSQSRAGANVLTF	NA	NA	TRBV3-1	TRBJ2-6
TGTGCCAGCAGCCAAGACACTCCCTCCTACGAGCAGTACTTC	CASSQDTPSYEQYF	many	NA	TRBV3-1	TRBJ2-7